Below are 17 T cell receptor beta chains sequenced from a single sample in a study of T cells in Graves' hyperthyroidism and ophthalmopathy. Regions amplified from RNA transcripts were the TCR beta CDR3 regions. In the first-round RT-PCR of the TCR CDR3, the HTBI primer set was used. TCRdb processed the multiplex PCR reads anew with MiXCR; each CDR3 protein has one entry. The sample consists of around 600,000 distinct CDR3 sequences, about 14% of them appearing once. The sequencing sample was made of blood. The receptor source for this set is a woman in her fifties or sixties with Graves' ophthalmopathy.

This clonotype was observed a few times. The CDR3 spells CASSGGRNTIYF. The CDR3 DNA follows: TGTGCCAGCTCGGGAGGAAGAAACACCATATATTTT. This chain connects TRBV28 to TRBJ1-3; the D is unclear. Per germline, CDR1 MDHEN and CDR2 SYDVKM. Trimming removed 8 bases from V and 5 bases from J, with 10 bases in between. This CDR3 region has 12 residues.

This clonotype was recorded many times. This chain connects TRBV20-1 to TRBJ2-7; 9 nucleotides match TRBD2. The V and J ends lost 5 bases and 1 base, in that order; junction bases with no gene match: 9. Per germline, CDR1 DFQATT and CDR2 SNEGSKA (reference sequence). CDR3 size: 15 residues. Here the CDR3 reads CSAGVSTSGSYEQYF. CDR3 DNA: TGCAGTGCTGGGGTTTCGACTAGCGGATCCTACGAGCAGTACTTC.

This clonotype was observed many times. The genes are TRBV10-3 and TRBJ2-1; D remains unclear. V was shortened by 4 bases and J by 7 bases, with 8 bases between the two germline ends. This CDR3 has 12 amino acids. Germline V CDR1 and CDR2: ENHRY, SYGVKD. The CDR3 loop reads CAISGMGNEQFF. CDR3 sequence (DNA): TGTGCCATCAGTGGGATGGGAAATGAGCAGTTCTTC.

At least ten counts were recorded for this clonotype. The chain combines TRBV5-1 with TRBJ2-1; no definite D call. Germline V gene sequence: CDR1 SGHRS, CDR2 YFSETQ. The CDR3 runs 14 residues. V was trimmed by 1 base and J by 2 bases, leaving 7 bases between them. The CDR3, as DNA: TGCGCCAGCAGCTTGACTGAACCCTACAATGAGCAGTTCTTC. Its protein is CASSLTEPYNEQFF.

The chain recombines TRBV5-6 with TRBJ2-1, with TRBD2 matching over 7 bases. The CDR3 length is 16 residues. Looked up from germline, CDR1 is SGHDT and CDR2 is YYEEEE. J gave up 3 bases and V 4 bases, and 10 bases lay outside the gene matches. The chain's CDR3 is CASSAEVGTNYNEQFF. The CDR3 nucleotides read TGTGCCAGCAGCGCAGAAGTCGGGACTAACTACAATGAGCAGTTCTTC.

This clonotype was counted at least ten times. This chain uses TRBV9 with TRBJ1-5; unclear D gene. Per the germline V gene, CDR1 is SGDLS and CDR2 is YYNGEE. This CDR3 comprises 14 residues. Trimming removed 0 bases at V and 4 bases at J, with 8 bases between. CDR3: CASSVVDVNQPQHF. CDR3 in DNA: TGTGCCAGCAGCGTAGTGGACGTGAATCAGCCCCAGCATTTT.

This clonotype was seen repeatedly, ten times or more. The gene calls are TRBV29-1 and TRBJ2-4; TRBD2 might be the D (6 bases). Germline loops: CDR1 SQVTM, CDR2 ANQGSEA. The CDR3 extends over 12 amino acids. Trimming left V 3 bases short and J 5 bases short, with 8 bases between. The CDR3 coding sequence is TGCAGCGTTGAGGGACTTCAAAACATTCAGTACTTC. Translating it yields CSVEGLQNIQYF.

This clonotype came up many times. The rearrangement links TRBV10-3 to TRBJ2-7; 11 bases are a match to TRBD2. The CDR3 contains 17 residues. V dropped 0 bases and J dropped 4; count of bases not matched to a gene: 8. Germline CDR1 ENHRY, CDR2 SYGVKD. The CDR3 sequence: CAISESIGPSGRYEQYF. The CDR3 DNA follows: TGTGCCATCAGTGAGTCGATCGGGCCTAGCGGGAGGTACGAGCAGTACTTC.

This chain uses TRBV20-1 with TRBJ1-1; weak D call: TRBD1 (6 bases). The germline gives CDR1 DFQATT, CDR2 SNEGSKA (reference sequence). The CDR3 totals 16 residues. Trimming took off 0 bases at V and 3 bases at J, with 17 bases between the two ends. The CDR3 region is CSARELGAGDDTEAFF. CDR3 DNA sequence: TGCAGTGCTAGAGAGTTGGGGGCGGGGGACGACACTGAAGCTTTCTTT.

This clonotype was counted only a few times. V is TRBV6-2 or TRBV6-3 and J is TRBJ2-3; 9 positions match TRBD2. The CDR3 spans 17 residues. The V gene end was trimmed by 0 bases and the J gene end by 2 bases; junction bases not matched to a gene: 6. Germline values: CDR1 MNHEY, CDR2 SVGEGT. Here the CDR3 reads CASSYSILAGVTDTQYF. For the CDR3, the DNA is TGTGCCAGCAGTTACTCCATTTTAGCGGGAGTCACAGATACGCAGTATTTT.

The chain has TRBV19 and TRBJ2-7, with no clear D. V was clipped by 0 bases and J by 3 bases, with 6 bases between them. The CDR3 extends over 13 amino acids. Per germline, CDR1 LNHDA and CDR2 SQIVND (reference sequence). CDR3 sequence reads: CASSIEQNYEQYF. The CDR3 nucleotides are TGTGCCAGTAGTATAGAACAAAACTACGAGCAGTACTTC.

For this clonotype: Just one base apart from a much larger clone, this may be a read error. The chain recombines TRBV2 with TRBJ2-4, with 9 positions matching TRBD1. With V trimmed by 7 bases and J by 3 bases, 4 bases remained unmatched. Germline V lookup: CDR1 SNHLY, CDR2 FYNNEI. CDR3 size: 14 residues. CDR3 DNA: TGTGCCAGCAATTTGGACAGGGGCAAAAACATTCAGTACTTC. Protein sequence: CASNLDRGKNIQYF.

The chain carries TRBV6-2 or TRBV6-3 and TRBJ2-1; D possibly uses TRBD1 or TRBD2 (5 bases each). Germline V lookup: CDR1 MNHEY, CDR2 SVGEGT. The CDR3 runs to 12 residues. Trimming shortened V by 8 bases and J by 12 bases, and 17 bases separated the two germline ends. The CDR3 DNA follows: TGTGCCAGCGGGACGGCCGGCGGGTCGCAGTTCTTC. As protein: CASGTAGGSQFF.

This clonotype was counted at least ten times. This sequence joins TRBV7-8 and TRBJ2-1, with 10 bases that match TRBD2. V trimming: 8 bases; J trimming: 10 bases; junction bases outside the gene matches: 17. The CDR3 loop spans 16 amino acids. Germline V gene lookup returns CDR1 SGHVS and CDR2 FQNEAQ. The CDR3 DNA reads TGTGCCAGCGGATCCCTCTCTAGCGGGAGTTTTCGCGAGCAGTTCTTC. This translates into CASGSLSSGSFREQFF.

This clonotype was seen at least ten times. The chain recombines TRBV11-2 with TRBJ1-2; D is ambiguous. The CDR3 is 13 amino acids. The V gene's germline CDR1 is SGHAT and CDR2 FQNNGV. V lost 1 base and J 4 bases, leaving 7 bases between the germline ends. The CDR3 loop reads CASSLGVPYGYTF. DNA of the CDR3: TGTGCCAGCAGCTTAGGGGTTCCCTATGGCTACACCTTC.

The gene calls are TRBV28 and TRBJ2-3; 8 bases are a match to TRBD2. Unmatched junction bases numbered 15, after V lost 2 bases and J lost 5 bases. Germline V gene data show CDR1 as MDHEN and CDR2 as SYDVKM. The CDR3 has 18 amino acids. This chain's CDR3 is CASSLRWRGGRREDTQYF. CDR3 sequence (DNA): TGTGCCAGCAGTTTACGGTGGCGGGGCGGGAGGAGGGAAGATACGCAGTATTTT. The whole variable domain, remainder taken from reference TRBV28 and TRBJ2-3, is DVKVTQSSRYLVKRTGEKVFLECVQDMDHENMFWYRQDPGLGLRLIYFSYDVKMKEKGDIPEGYSVSREKKERFSLILESASTNQTSMYLCASSLRWRGGRREDTQYFGPGTRLTVL.

In this sample, this clonotype turned up many times. The chain has TRBV7-9 and TRBJ2-1, with 10 bases lining up with TRBD2. Per germline, CDR1 SEHNR and CDR2 FQNEAQ (reference sequence). The CDR3 totals 15 residues. V shed 5 bases, J shed 4 bases, and the junction held 5 bases outside the gene matches. CDR3 loop: CASSPRTSGYNEQFF. The CDR3 coding sequence is TGTGCCAGCAGCCCCCGGACTAGCGGATACAATGAGCAGTTCTTC.